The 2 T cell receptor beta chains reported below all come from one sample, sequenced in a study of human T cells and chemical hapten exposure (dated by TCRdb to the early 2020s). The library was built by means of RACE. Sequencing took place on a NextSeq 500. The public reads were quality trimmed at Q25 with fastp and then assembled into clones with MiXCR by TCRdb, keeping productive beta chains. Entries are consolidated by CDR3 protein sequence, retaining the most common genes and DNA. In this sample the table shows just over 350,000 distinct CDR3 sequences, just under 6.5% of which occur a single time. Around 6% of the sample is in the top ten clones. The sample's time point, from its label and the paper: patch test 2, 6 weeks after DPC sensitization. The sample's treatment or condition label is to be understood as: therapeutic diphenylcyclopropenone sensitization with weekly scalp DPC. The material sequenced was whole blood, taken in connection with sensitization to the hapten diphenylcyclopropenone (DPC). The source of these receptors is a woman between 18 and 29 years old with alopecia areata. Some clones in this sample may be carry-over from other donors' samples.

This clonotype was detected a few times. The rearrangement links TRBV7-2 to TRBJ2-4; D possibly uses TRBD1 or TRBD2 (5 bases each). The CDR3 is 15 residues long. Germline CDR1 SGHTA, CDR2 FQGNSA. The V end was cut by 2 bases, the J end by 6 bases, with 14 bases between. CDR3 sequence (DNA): TGTGCCAGCAGCTTAAGGGCCGAGAGGGGAAACATTCAGTACTTC. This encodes CASSLRAERGNIQYF. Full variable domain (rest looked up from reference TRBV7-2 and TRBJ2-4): GAGVSQSPSNKVTEKGKDVELRCDPISGHTALYWYRQSLGQGLEFLIYFQGNSAPDKSGLPSDRFSAERTGGSVSTLTIQRTQQEDSAVYLCASSLRAERGNIQYFGAGTRLSVL.

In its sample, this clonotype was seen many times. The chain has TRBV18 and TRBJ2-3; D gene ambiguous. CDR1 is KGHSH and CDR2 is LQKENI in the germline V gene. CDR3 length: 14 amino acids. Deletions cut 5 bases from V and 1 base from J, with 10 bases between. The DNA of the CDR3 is TGTGCCAGCTCAATCTCGTCCGGCACAGATACGCAGTATTTT. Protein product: CASSISSGTDTQYF.